The clone carrying this TCR beta chain was seen at least ten times. Antigen unknown. MiXCR, run by TCRdb on the reads, gives a single entry per CDR3 protein. The sample consists of around 770,000 distinct CDR3 sequences, about 28% of them appearing once. This specimen belongs to a study of T cell repertoires in cytomegalovirus infection. Study context: The authors relied on CMV epitopes, both recently identified HLA-C-restricted and well-studied HLA-B-restricted. Indications of both CMV infection and matching HLA type were provided by public TCR beta signatures.

This CDR3 contains 18 residues. With V trimmed by 2 bases and J by 0 bases, 10 bases remained unmatched. The V gene's germline CDR1 is SEHNR and CDR2 FQNEAQ (reference sequence). The TCR comes from a human donor in good health (CMV status not recorded). Some clones in this sample may be carry-over from other donors' samples. The rearrangement links TRBV7-9 to TRBJ1-1; 9 positions agree with TRBD1. Here the sequenced sample was cultured CD8+ T cells from PBMCs, taken from culture after CMV antigen stimulation. The CDR3 nucleotides read TGTGCCAGCAGCTTACCCGGGACAGGGTATGGGATGAACACTGAAGCTTTCTTT. Encoded protein: CASSLPGTGYGMNTEAFF.